This T cell receptor beta chain was found in a study of response to subunit inactivated influenza vaccine. Whole-study findings and limits: It was the authors' suggestion that each seasonal influenza vaccination recruits few new T cells.

MiXCR, applied by TCRdb to the RT-PCR reads, yields one record per CDR3 protein. The sample has 530,000 or so distinct CDR3 sequences, about an eighth seen once; the top ten hold more than 8.5%. Regarding this clonotype: Its target is unknown.

V lost 6 bases and J 5 bases, leaving 13 bases between the germline ends. The CDR3 is made up of 14 amino acids. Germline lookup yields CDR1 SGHTA and CDR2 FQGNSA. The chain couples TRBV7-2 to TRBJ2-2; weak D call: TRBD2 (5 bases). The sequence derives from a man aged 50-59 years who received an inactivated influenza vaccine. The sequences come from PBMCs from blood, collected on the day of vaccination. The CDR3 region has the DNA TGTGCCAGCAGAGGCGGGTACCGTACCGGGGAGCTGTTTTTT. This gives the protein CASRGGYRTGELFF.